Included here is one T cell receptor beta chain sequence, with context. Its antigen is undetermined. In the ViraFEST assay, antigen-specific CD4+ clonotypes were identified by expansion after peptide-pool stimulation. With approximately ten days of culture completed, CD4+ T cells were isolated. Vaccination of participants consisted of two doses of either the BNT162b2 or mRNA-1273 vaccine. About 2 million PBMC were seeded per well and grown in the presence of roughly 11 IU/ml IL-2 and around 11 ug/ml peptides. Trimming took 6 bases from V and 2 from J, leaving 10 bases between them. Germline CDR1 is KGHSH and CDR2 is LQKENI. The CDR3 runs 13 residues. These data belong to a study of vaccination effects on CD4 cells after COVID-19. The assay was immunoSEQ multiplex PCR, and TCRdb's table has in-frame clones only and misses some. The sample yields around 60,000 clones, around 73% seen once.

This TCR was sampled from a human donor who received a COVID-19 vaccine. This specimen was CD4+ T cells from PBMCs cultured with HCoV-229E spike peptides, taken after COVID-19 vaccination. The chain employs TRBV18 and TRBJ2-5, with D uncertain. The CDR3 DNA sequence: TGTGCCAGCTCGCCGACTCGTCAAGAGACCCAGTACTTC. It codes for CASSPTRQETQYF.